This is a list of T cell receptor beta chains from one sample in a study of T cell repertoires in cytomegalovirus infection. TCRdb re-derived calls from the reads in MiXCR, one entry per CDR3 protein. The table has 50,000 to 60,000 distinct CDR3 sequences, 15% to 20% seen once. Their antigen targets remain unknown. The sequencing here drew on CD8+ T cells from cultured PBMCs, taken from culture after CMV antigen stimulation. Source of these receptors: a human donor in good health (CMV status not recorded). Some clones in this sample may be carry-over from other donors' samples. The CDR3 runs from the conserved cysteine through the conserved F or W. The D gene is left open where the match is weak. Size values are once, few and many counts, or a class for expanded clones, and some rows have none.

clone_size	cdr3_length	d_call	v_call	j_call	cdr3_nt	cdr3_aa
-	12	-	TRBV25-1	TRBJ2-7	TGTGCCAGCAGCGAGGGCGGGTGGGAGCAGTACTTC	CASSEGGWEQYF
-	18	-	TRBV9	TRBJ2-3	TGTGCCAGCAGCGTAGTTGCGGGGTGGCAGTCTAGCACAGATACGCAGTATTTT	CASSVVAGWQSSTDTQYF
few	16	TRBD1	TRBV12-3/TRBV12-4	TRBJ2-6	TGTGCCAGCAGATCACAGGGGTTTGCTGGGGCCAACGTCCTGACTTTC	CASRSQGFAGANVLTF
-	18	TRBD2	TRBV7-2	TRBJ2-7	TGTGCCAGCAGCTTCGGACCTAGCGGGGGCTCGGGCTCCTACGAGCAGTACTTC	CASSFGPSGGSGSYEQYF
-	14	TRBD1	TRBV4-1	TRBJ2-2	TGCGCCAGCAGCGCAGGGGGATACACCGGGGAGCTGTTTTTT	CASSAGGYTGELFF
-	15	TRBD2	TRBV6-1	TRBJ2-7	TGTGCCAGCAGTCCCCAGCGGGGCGTCTTCTACGAGCAGTACTTC	CASSPQRGVFYEQYF
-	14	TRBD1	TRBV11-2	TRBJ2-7	TGTGCCAGCGCCCCCGGGACAGGGGTCTACGAGCAGTACTTC	CASAPGTGVYEQYF
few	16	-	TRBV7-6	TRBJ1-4	TGTGCCAGCAGCTTAGAGATCTCCGCAACTAATGAAAAACTGTTTTTT	CASSLEISATNEKLFF
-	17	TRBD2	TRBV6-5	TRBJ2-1	TGTGCCAGCAGTTACTCTCTCGGCGGGGGGGCCCTCAATGAGCAGTTCTTC	CASSYSLGGGALNEQFF
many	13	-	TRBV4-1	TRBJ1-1	TGCGCCAGCAGCCAGTTGGGGGACACTGAAGCTTTCTTT	CASSQLGDTEAFF
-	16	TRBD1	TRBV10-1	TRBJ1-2	TGCGCCAGCAGTGAGGAAGTAAGGGACAGCAACATTGGCTACACCTTC	CASSEEVRDSNIGYTF
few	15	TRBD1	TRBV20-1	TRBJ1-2	TGCAGTGCTAGACAGGACAGGGGAGTGGGCTATGGCTACACCTTC	CSARQDRGVGYGYTF
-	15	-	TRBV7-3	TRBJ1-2	TGTGCCAGCAGCCCCTCATGGAGGACTGACTATGGCTACACCTTC	CASSPSWRTDYGYTF
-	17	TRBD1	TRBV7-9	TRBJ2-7	TGTGCCAGCAGCTCCGCCGACAGGGGTCTATGGTTCTACGAGCAGTACTTC	CASSSADRGLWFYEQYF
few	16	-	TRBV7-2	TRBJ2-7	TGTGCCAGCAGCTCTCTCGGGACCAGGGGTTCCTACGAGCAGTACTTC	CASSSLGTRGSYEQYF
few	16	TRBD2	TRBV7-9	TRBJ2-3	TGTGCCAGCAGCGATAGCGGGGGGGCATCCTTTCCGACGCAGTATTTT	CASSDSGGASFPTQYF
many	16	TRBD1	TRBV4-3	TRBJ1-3	TGCGCCAGCAGCCAAGACACAGGGGGATCTGGAAACACCATATATTTT	CASSQDTGGSGNTIYF
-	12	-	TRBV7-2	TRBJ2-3	TGTGCCAGCAGGGGGGGATCAGATACGCAGTATTTT	CASRGGSDTQYF
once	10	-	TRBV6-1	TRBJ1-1	TGTGCCACGGTGGGGACTGAAGCTTTCTTT	CATVGTEAFF
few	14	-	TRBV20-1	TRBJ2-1	TGCAGTGCTAGAGACACGGAAAACTACAATGAGCAGTTCTTC	CSARDTENYNEQFF
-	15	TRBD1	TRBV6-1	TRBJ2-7	TGTGCCAGCAGTGAAAGGACAGGGGGGGACTACGAGCAGTACTTC	CASSERTGGDYEQYF
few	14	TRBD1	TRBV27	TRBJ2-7	TGTGCCAGCAGGGGGACAGGGGCACACTACGAGCAGTACTTC	CASRGTGAHYEQYF
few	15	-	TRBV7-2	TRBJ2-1	TGTGCCAGCAGCCCCGGAGGGGGGGCGCGGAATGAGCAGTTCTTC	CASSPGGGARNEQFF
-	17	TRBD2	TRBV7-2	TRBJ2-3	TGTGCCAGCAGCGAACGACTAGCGGGGGGGCCAAAGGATACGCAGTATTTT	CASSERLAGGPKDTQYF
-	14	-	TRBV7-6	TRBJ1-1	TGTGCCAGCAGTCCTGGGGCCTTGGGCACTGAAGCTTTCTTT	CASSPGALGTEAFF
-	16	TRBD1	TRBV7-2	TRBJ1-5	TGTGCCAGCAGCTTACCGAACAGGGGACAGTATCAGCCCCAGCATTTT	CASSLPNRGQYQPQHF
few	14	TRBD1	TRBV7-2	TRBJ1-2	TGTGCCAGCAAACCCACAGGGGGCGCGAGCGGCTACACCTTC	CASKPTGGASGYTF
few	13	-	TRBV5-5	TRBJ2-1	TGTGCCAGCAGCTTGGCCGGTTCAAATGAGCAGTTCTTC	CASSLAGSNEQFF
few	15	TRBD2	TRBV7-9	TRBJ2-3	TGTGCCAGCAGCTCGACGACTAGCTCGAAAGATACGCAGTATTTT	CASSSTTSSKDTQYF